Sequencing of this T cell receptor beta chain was carried out in a study of beta chain features in type 1 diabetes (dated by TCRdb to 2016 to 2019). Notes on the research overall: No differences in mean age, gender distribution, total cell number or subset yield were found between patients and healthy donors. Across all samples, approximately 100 million sorted cells were examined, and cell number per subset correlated strongly with RNA yield. The study compared the TCRB repertoires of sorted circulating CD4+ T cell subsets in recently diagnosed type 1 diabetes patients with those in matched healthy donors. Whereas all 28 donors provided naive and central memory subsets, regulatory and stem cell-like memory subsets were isolated from just 8 patients and roughly 8 healthy donors.

Each donor gave one peripheral blood draw, averaging around 120 mL, which was collected into heparinised tubes. A BD FACSAria II was used to sort naive, central memory, regulatory and stem cell-like memory CD4+ T cells with a panel that included CD45RO, CCR7, CD25, CD127, CD95 and CD27. Every sorted population had a purity above 95%. Right away, PBMCs were isolated by Lymphoprep density gradient centrifugation and were stained directly, with no culture step. To minimize batch effects, samples were stained and sorted in pairs, one healthy donor with one patient per experiment. General study outcomes and caveats: Shorter templates might be favored by PCR, yet because patient and control samples were amplified and corrected together, any such skew would affect both groups equally. Because the HLA sub-analyses included only small numbers of individuals, any influence of HLA type on TCRB rearrangement was left unresolved. Because cDNA rather than genomic DNA was sequenced, highly expressing activated cells could have been over-represented, although no difference in activation and CD3 levels was found between groups. At VDJ recombination sites, type 1 diabetes patients had fewer insertions and more deleted nucleotides, which implies abnormalities in thymic rearrangement. Naive, central memory and regulatory TCRB repertoires appeared more similar among patients than among healthy donors. A moderate but significant shortening of TCRB CDR3 length was observed in type 1 diabetes patients in all four CD4+ subsets.

This clone was counted only a few times. The antigen it binds to is not known. One base away there is no much larger clone; base qualities are not given. The High Capacity cDNA Reverse Transcription Kit was used to reverse transcribe all of the isolated RNA, meaning that expressed TCRB transcripts were what got sequenced. Deep immunoSEQ sequencing was applied to naive, central memory and regulatory T cell samples, giving an average of roughly 3.5 million total reads per sample. Sorted cells were lysed in RLT buffer, and RNA was extracted using DNase-treated RNeasy Micro or Mini kits according to cell number. To prevent cross-contamination, every cell subset was processed on its own, while patient and healthy donor samples were processed together. TCRB sequences were amplified from cDNA with the immunoSEQ multiplex PCR, producing 87-bp fragments spanning the CDR3 region. Sequencing of the amplicons was performed on the Illumina HiSeq platform. From the authors' description of their analysis: PCR bias was computationally corrected using synthetic template baselines, reads within Hamming distance 2 were collapsed, and singletons that could not be merged were discarded. Reads were aligned against IMGT to assign V, D and J genes, CDR3 length and insertions or deletions at six rearrangement sites. Within each subset, clonotype counts were normalized to the number of sorted cells before true diversity and Gini coefficients were calculated with the tcR R package. The overlap coefficient, calculated on TCRB nucleotide sequences, was used to measure repertoire sharing. As a proxy for the pre-selection repertoire, out-of-frame TCRB sequences from naive cells were analyzed. Here the immuneACCESS table is served through TCRdb, limited to in-frame sequences with V and J called. Missing clones are a known gap in these copies; in checked studies unresolved V genes cover under half, and the rest lacks a known reason. The DNA gave D and trimming, while V, J and clone size come from that table. This sample is represented by hundreds of thousands of clones; 8% to 13% of them were singletons. The ten largest clonotypes hold 0.015% of the sample.

The trim is 5 bases for V and 7 bases for J, with a gap of 8 bases between the germline ends. For CDR1 and CDR2, the germline V gene lists SGHAT and FQNNGV. The CDR3 numbers 12 residues from cysteine through phenylalanine. The sequence is cut down to CDR3 DNA, 36 bases in frame from base 1. Sequences were obtained from naive CD4+ T cells from blood. This sample's cell subset or site label indicates: true naive CD4+ T cells. The receptor was isolated from a young woman in good health. The sequence is built from TRBV11-2 and TRBJ1-4; no D gene call is confident. The CDR3 protein sequence reads: CASSPWSEKLFF. The sequence in DNA is TGTGCCAGCAGCCCCTGGAGTGAAAAACTGTTTTTT. Full variable domain (CDR3 extended with the reference TRBV11-2 and TRBJ1-4 proteins): EAGVAQSPRYKIIEKRQSVAFWCNPISGHATLYWYQQILGQGPKLLIQFQNNGVVDDSQLPKDRFSAERLKGVDSTLKIQPAKLEDSAVYLCASSPWSEKLFFGSGTQLSVL.